These 32 T cell receptor beta chains came from one sample sequenced in a study of control samples from healthy donors and cancer patients. The repertoire was sequenced with immunoSEQ multiplex PCR; TCRdb's copy has only in-frame clones and lacks some. The table lists 190,000 or so clones, about 93% of them singletons. Sequencing was carried out using blood. All receptors derive from a man between 18 and 29 years old in good health.

This clone was seen only a few times. This sequence joins TRBV19 and TRBJ1-5, with a weak D call TRBD1 (5 bases). This CDR3 contains 15 residues. Germline V gene lookup returns CDR1 LNHDA and CDR2 SQIVND (reference sequence). The V gene lost 6 bases and the J gene lost 2 bases, with 14 bases spanning the gap. For the CDR3, the DNA is TGTGCCAGTAGGATGGCAGGGTCTGGCAATCAGCCCCAGCATTTT. This codes for CASRMAGSGNQPQHF.

The chain joins TRBV27 to TRBJ2-7; no clear D. CDR1 and CDR2 (germline): MNHEY, SMNVEV (reference sequence). The V end lost 4 bases, the J end lost 2 bases, and 9 bases lay between the germline ends. The CDR3 consists of 13 residues. Here the CDR3 DNA reads TGTGCCAGCAGTTATGGTTTAACCTACGAGCAGTACTTC. Protein product: CASSYGLTYEQYF.

The chain couples TRBV30 to TRBJ1-4; no firm D call. The CDR3 spans 14 residues. From germline, CDR1 is GTSNPN and CDR2 SVGIG (reference sequence). The V gene lost 4 bases and the J gene lost 8 bases, with 17 bases spanning the gap. DNA for the CDR3: TGTGCCTGGACTAGCCCGGCCCGGGGAGAAAAACTGTTTTTT. Protein product: CAWTSPARGEKLFF.

This clone was observed a single time. The chain recombines TRBV29-1 with TRBJ1-2; no definite D call. Trimming took off 4 bases at V and 6 bases at J, with 9 bases between the two ends. This CDR3 spans 11 amino acids. Germline V CDR1 and CDR2: SQVTM, ANQGSEA. The CDR3 protein is CSVGRQDGYTF. CDR3 sequence (DNA): TGCAGCGTTGGGAGACAAGATGGCTACACCTTC.

V usage is TRBV5-1 and J usage is TRBJ2-1; weak D call: TRBD1 (5 bases). Germline values: CDR1 SGHRS, CDR2 YFSETQ. The CDR3 runs to 14 residues. Trimming removed 2 bases at V and 6 bases at J, with 12 bases between. The DNA for the CDR3 is TGCGCCAGCAGCTTAATAGGGGTCGGCAATGAGCAGTTCTTC. Its protein is CASSLIGVGNEQFF. The entire variable domain, with the rest obtained from reference TRBV5-1 and TRBJ2-1, is as follows: KAGVTQTPRYLIKTRGQQVTLSCSPISGHRSVSWYQQTPGQGLQFLFEYFSETQRNKGNFPGRFSGRQFSNSRSEMNVSTLELGDSALYLCASSLIGVGNEQFFGPGTRLTVL.

The chain carries TRBV28 and TRBJ2-5; tentatively, D is TRBD1 (5 bases). Germline CDR1 is MDHEN and CDR2 is SYDVKM. The CDR3 extends over 13 amino acids. V was cut by 8 bases and J by 5 bases, with 15 bases left in between. This CDR3 is CASQGSLWETQYF. The CDR3 DNA reads as TGTGCCAGCCAGGGTTCCCTATGGGAGACCCAGTACTTC.

The chain joins TRBV30 to TRBJ1-5; D uncertain. Germline V gives CDR1 GTSNPN, CDR2 SVGIG (reference sequence). Trimming stripped 5 bases from V and 0 bases from J, with 5 bases between. The CDR3 contains 12 residues. The CDR3 spells CAWGYSNQPQHF. Written as DNA, the CDR3 is TGTGCCTGGGGATATAGCAATCAGCCCCAGCATTTT.

This clone was detected once. The gene calls are TRBV12-5 and TRBJ2-2, with 7 bases lining up with TRBD2. J was trimmed by 7 bases and V by 6 bases; bases with no gene match: 8. The germline gives CDR1 LGHNT, CDR2 FRNRAP. The CDR3 length is 14 residues. As DNA, the CDR3 is TGTGCTAGTGGAAGAGGCGGGGGAGGCGGGGAGCTGTTTTTT. This codes for CASGRGGGGGELFF. Full variable domain (outside the CDR3, taken from reference TRBV12-5 and TRBJ2-2): DARVTQTPRHKVTEMGQEVTMRCQPILGHNTVFWYRQTMMQGLELLAYFRNRAPLDDSGMPKDRFSAEMPDATLATLKIQPSEPRDSAVYFCASGRGGGGGELFFGEGSRLTVL.

The rearrangement uses TRBV3-1 (or the pseudogene TRBV3-2) and TRBJ2-3; no definite D call. The CDR3 length is 15 residues. Trimming took off 1 base at V and 3 bases at J, with 11 bases between the two ends. Germline CDR1 reads LGHDT; CDR2 reads YNNKEL (reference sequence). The DNA of the CDR3 is TGTGCCAGCAGCCAAGTAAATCGCGTAACAGATACGCAGTATTTT. Protein: CASSQVNRVTDTQYF.

V gene TRBV19 combines with J gene TRBJ1-5; 7 bases are shared with TRBD1. This CDR3 comprises 17 residues. The V segment lost 2 bases and the J segment 4 bases; nucleotides outside the gene matches: 11. CDR1 is LNHDA, CDR2 SQIVND, per germline (reference sequence). The CDR3 region is CASSITGTVVLNQPQHF. The CDR3 coding sequence is TGTGCCAGTAGTATAACCGGGACAGTAGTACTTAATCAGCCCCAGCATTTT.

The chain carries TRBV30 and TRBJ2-1; the match to TRBD2 covers 8 bases. Germline V lookup: CDR1 GTSNPN, CDR2 SVGIG (reference sequence). The CDR3 is 14 residues long. Trimming removed 4 bases from V and 4 bases from J; junction bases left unmatched: 6. The CDR3 region is CAWKERGIYNEQFF. CDR3 nucleotide sequence: TGTGCCTGGAAGGAGCGGGGGATTTACAATGAGCAGTTCTTC.

The V gene is TRBV5-4, the J gene TRBJ1-6; 7 bases match TRBD1. Germline assignment: CDR1 SGHNT and CDR2 YYREEE (reference sequence). This CDR3 spans 16 amino acids. The junction had 5 bases not matched to a gene; V was cut back by 4 bases and J by 1 base. Here the CDR3 reads CASSHTGASYNSPLHF. CDR3 DNA sequence: TGTGCCAGCAGCCACACAGGGGCGTCCTATAATTCACCCCTCCACTTT.

The chain joins TRBV14 to TRBJ2-3, with unresolved D. This CDR3 has 12 residues. The germline V gene encodes CDR1 SGHDN and CDR2 FVKESK. The V gene lost 1 base and the J gene lost 6 bases, with 5 bases spanning the gap. The CDR3 DNA reads TGTGCCAGCAGCCAAGCCATGGATACGCAGTATTTT. It codes for CASSQAMDTQYF.

V usage is TRBV13 and J usage is TRBJ1-6; 8 positions agree with TRBD1. With V trimmed by 3 bases and J by 7 bases, 5 bases remained unmatched. There are 15 residues in the CDR3. The germline V gene has CDR1 PRHDT and CDR2 FYEKMQ (reference sequence). In nucleotides, the CDR3 is TGTGCCAGCAGCTTCAGACCAGGGGGCAATTCACCCCTCCACTTT. Protein: CASSFRPGGNSPLHF.

V and J are TRBV28 and TRBJ1-1; a weak D match, TRBD1 (5 bases). The ends were cut back, 6 bases at V and 5 bases at J, with 16 bases in the middle. The germline V gene has CDR1 MDHEN and CDR2 SYDVKM. CDR3 length: 14 residues. Here the CDR3 reads CASSWSPSGTEAFF. DNA for the CDR3: TGTGCCAGCAGCTGGAGCCCGTCAGGGACTGAAGCTTTCTTT.

This clone was detected once. At the DNA level, this CDR3 is encoded by other sequences in the same sample as well. CDR3 DNA: TGTGCCAGCAGCCGCAGGGAGACCCAGTACTTC. It yields the protein CASSRRETQYF. This chain joins TRBV7-8 and TRBJ2-5; D unresolved. The CDR3 contains 11 residues. CDR1 and CDR2 from the germline V gene are SGHVS and FQNEAQ. V lost 5 bases to trimming and J lost 5 bases, with 6 bases between them.

CDR3 in amino acids: CASRRDGLSSGANVLTF. CDR3 nucleotide sequence: TGTGCCAGTAGGCGGGACGGCCTAAGCTCTGGGGCCAACGTCCTGACTTTC. The chain is built from TRBV19 and TRBJ2-6, with D possibly TRBD2 on 6 matching bases. Germline V gene data show CDR1 as LNHDA and CDR2 as SQIVND (reference sequence). The V end lost 6 bases, the J end lost 0 bases, and 15 bases lay between the germline ends. This CDR3 is built from 17 residues.

This rearrangement joins TRBV6-6 to TRBJ2-6; D gene uncertain. The V end lost 11 bases, the J end lost 1 base, and 6 bases lay between the germline ends. The CDR3 consists of 12 residues. Germline CDR1 and CDR2: MNHNY and SVGAGI (reference sequence). This chain's CDR3 is CAGRSGANVLTF. CDR3 nucleotides: TGTGCCGGGCGGTCTGGGGCCAACGTCCTGACTTTC.

This clone has a single count. V usage is TRBV11-1 and J usage is TRBJ2-1, with 9 bases identical to TRBD2. The CDR3 covers 16 residues. Germline lookup yields CDR1 SGHAT and CDR2 FQDESV (reference sequence). Losses at the gene ends were 4 bases for V and 5 bases for J; bases not matched to a gene: 9. The CDR3 is CASSYGGGGANNEQFF. CDR3 nucleotide sequence: TGTGCCAGCAGCTACGGAGGCGGGGGGGCCAACAATGAGCAGTTCTTC.

DNA of the CDR3: TGTGCCAGCAGTTTCGGGACAGAAACAGATACGCAGTATTTT. This gives the protein CASSFGTETDTQYF. The genes are TRBV6-4 and TRBJ2-3, with 7 bases that match TRBD1. Germline V gives CDR1 MRHNA, CDR2 SNTAGT. The V segment lost 5 bases and the J segment 3 bases; nucleotides outside the gene matches: 5. There are 14 residues in the CDR3.

V gene TRBV11-2 combines with J gene TRBJ2-7; TRBD2 agrees at 9 bases. This CDR3 is 16 amino acids long. V shed 5 bases, J shed 1 base, and the junction held 9 bases outside the gene matches. CDR1 is SGHAT and CDR2 is FQNNGV in the germline V gene. This chain's CDR3 is CASSKGPSGDSYEQYF. In DNA form, the CDR3 reads TGTGCCAGCAGCAAAGGTCCTAGCGGGGATTCCTACGAGCAGTACTTC.

The gene calls are TRBV7-8 and TRBJ2-2; possibly TRBD1 or TRBD2 for D (5 bases each). V was clipped by 2 bases and J by 5 bases, with 15 bases between them. CDR1 is SGHVS, CDR2 FQNEAQ, per germline. The CDR3 totals 16 residues. The CDR3 region is CASSLRDGLPTGELFF. The CDR3 DNA is TGTGCCAGCAGCTTACGGGACGGCTTACCTACCGGGGAGCTGTTTTTT.

V is TRBV6-5 and J is TRBJ2-7, with D uncertain. The CDR3 extends over 11 amino acids. From germline, CDR1 is MNHEY and CDR2 SVGAGI. V lost 7 bases and J lost 4, with 8 bases in between. The CDR3 is CASTLGYEQYF. DNA of the CDR3: TGTGCCAGCACCTTGGGATACGAGCAGTACTTC.

This clone showed up just once. The chain recombines TRBV7-2 with TRBJ2-2, with D perhaps matching TRBD1 (5 bases). The CDR3 contains 14 residues. The V end lost 2 bases, the J end lost 5 bases, and 9 bases lay between the germline ends. The V gene's germline CDR1 is SGHTA and CDR2 FQGNSA. The CDR3 sequence: CASSLQGRTGELFF. The CDR3 DNA reads as TGTGCCAGCAGCTTACAGGGTAGGACCGGGGAGCTGTTTTTT.

With regard to this clone: Other DNA sequences in this sample translate to the same CDR3. The chain recombines TRBV12-3 or TRBV12-4 with TRBJ2-3; no clear D. The CDR3 loop spans 11 amino acids. Trimming removed 3 bases at V and 6 bases at J, with 4 bases between. The CDR3 sequence is CASSFGDTQYF. Here the CDR3 DNA reads TGTGCCAGCAGTTTTGGGGATACGCAGTATTTT.

The chain combines TRBV5-4 with TRBJ2-7, with TRBD1 matching over 7 bases. V was pared by 2 bases and J by 2 bases, with 7 bases of the junction left unmatched. The germline V gene has CDR1 SGHNT and CDR2 YYREEE (reference sequence). The CDR3 spans 15 residues. The chain's CDR3 is CASSFETGQTYEQYF. CDR3 nucleotides: TGTGCCAGCAGCTTTGAGACAGGGCAAACCTACGAGCAGTACTTC.

The V gene is TRBV5-1, the J gene TRBJ1-2; D remains unclear. CDR3 length: 12 amino acids. Trimming pared 5 bases from V and 6 bases from J, leaving 11 bases between. CDR1 is SGHRS, CDR2 YFSETQ, per germline. The CDR3 DNA reads TGCGCCAGCAGGTACGGGGATAATGGCTACACCTTC. This sequence encodes CASRYGDNGYTF.

The chain joins TRBV6-1 to TRBJ2-7; 8 positions agree with TRBD1. The CDR3 totals 15 residues. The V gene's germline CDR1 is MNHNS and CDR2 SASEGT. The ends lost 0 bases at V and 3 bases at J; junction bases unmatched: 4. For the CDR3, the DNA is TGTGCCAGCAGTGAAGCTCAGGGGGCACTCTACGAGCAGTACTTC. This translates into CASSEAQGALYEQYF.

The chain couples TRBV18 to TRBJ2-5, with D perhaps TRBD2 (5 bases). The germline V and J ends were trimmed by 0 bases and 3 bases, with 8 bases remaining between them. Germline V gives CDR1 KGHSH, CDR2 LQKENI. The CDR3 runs 14 residues. The CDR3 nucleotides are TGTGCCAGCTCACCACCGGAGGCAGAAGAGACCCAGTACTTC. It is translated as CASSPPEAEETQYF. Combining the CDR3 with reference TRBV18 and TRBJ2-5 gives the whole variable domain NAGVMQNPRHLVRRRGQEARLRCSPMKGHSHVYWYRQLPEEGLKFMVYLQKENIIDESGMPKERFSAEFPKEGPSILRIQQVVRGDSAAYFCASSPPEAEETQYFGPGTRLLVL.

V is TRBV2 and J is TRBJ2-1; 10 nucleotides match TRBD2. Trimming cost V 7 bases and J 8 bases; bases outside gene matches: 20. The length of the CDR3 is 18 residues. CDR1 SNHLY and CDR2 FYNNEI come from the germline V gene. CDR3 protein: CASTEQVAGGPGRDEQFF. The CDR3 DNA is TGTGCCAGCACCGAGCAGGTAGCGGGGGGTCCCGGACGGGATGAGCAGTTCTTC.

The V call is TRBV3-1 (or the pseudogene TRBV3-2), the J call TRBJ2-2, with D unclear. Trimming took 4 bases from V and 8 from J, leaving 8 bases between them. This CDR3 has 12 residues. Germline lookup yields CDR1 LGHDT and CDR2 YNNKEL (reference sequence). The CDR3 DNA is TGTGCCAGCAGCCTAACTGGGGGGGAGCTGTTTTTT. Translated: CASSLTGGELFF.

The CDR3 bases are TGTGCCAGCAGTCGTCCGAACGGGGGGGCCGGCCATGAGCAGTTCTTC. Protein: CASSRPNGGAGHEQFF. The gene calls are TRBV7-3 and TRBJ2-1; 8 bases align to TRBD2. V was pared by 6 bases and J by 8 bases, with 15 bases of the junction left unmatched. Germline assignment: CDR1 SGHTA and CDR2 FQGTGA. This CDR3 region has 16 residues.